The clone carrying this T cell receptor (beta chain) occurred a few times. This sample was included in a study of T cell repertoires in cytomegalovirus infection. Study-level background: Public TCR beta signatures marked donors with CMV infection and the matching HLA.

The CDR3 spans 15 residues. Germline V gene sequence: CDR1 LNHDA, CDR2 SQIVND (reference sequence). The ends were cut back, 4 bases at V and 9 bases at J, with 16 bases in the middle. TCRdb redid the calling of the reads with MiXCR, one entry per CDR3 protein. In the table there are around 740,000 distinct CDR3 sequences, roughly a third of which are singletons. This chain joins TRBV19 and TRBJ1-6; possibly TRBD1 for D (5 bases). This TCR was sampled from a human donor in good health (CMV status not recorded). Some clones in this sample may be carry-over from other donors' samples. Sequencing was done on a sample of PBMCs. This CDR3 reads CASSTTRGSVSPLHF. DNA of the CDR3: TGTGCCAGTAGTACCACGAGGGGAAGCGTTTCACCCCTCCACTTT. Complete variable domain (other parts from reference TRBV19 and TRBJ1-6): DGGITQSPKYLFRKEGQNVTLSCEQNLNHDAMYWYRQDPGQGLRLIYYSQIVNDFQKGDIAEGYSVSREKKESFPLTVTSAQKNPTAFYLCASSTTRGSVSPLHFGNGTRLTVT.